This T cell receptor beta chain was sequenced during a study of shared clonotypes between healthy human individuals. Study details: Samples came from a couple of female and three male donors aged 18 to 49.

Study observations and caveats: Of the naive CD4 clonotypes, roughly 5.5% were shared across a few donors.

The naive CD8 population came from CD45RO-negative cells selected for CCR7, without terminally differentiated effector memory CD45RA+ cells. Within Nashville, Tennessee resided all donors, each a Caucasian adult. The CDR3 has 16 amino acids. V lost 3 bases, J lost 6 bases, and 18 bases lay in between. The V gene's germline CDR1 is WNHNN and CDR2 SYGVQD (reference sequence). On this clone: Its antigen is unknown.

Sequencing used immunoSEQ multiplex PCR; TCRdb keeps in-frame clones, though not all of them. The sample records about 700,000 clones, around 90% being singletons. This sequence joins TRBV10-1 and TRBJ2-1; TRBD2 might be the D (5 bases). Sequences were obtained from naive CD8+ T cells sorted from blood. This receptor was identified in a man aged 25 to 45 in good health. CDR3 sequence: CASSEREAVPINEQFF. CDR3 in DNA: TGCGCCAGCAGTGAACGGGAAGCCGTTCCGATCAATGAGCAGTTCTTC.